This T cell receptor beta chain was observed in a study of blood T cell repertoires in COVID-19. As for the study in general: T cells, B-cell-depleted T cells, or PBMCs supplied cDNA or gDNA.

The length of the CDR3 is 17 residues. The V end was cut by 0 bases, the J end by 1 base, with 10 bases between. CDR1 is MNHNS and CDR2 is SASEGT in the germline V gene. The assay was immunoSEQ multiplex PCR, and TCRdb's table has in-frame clones only and misses some. The table records about 80,000 clones, roughly four fifths of them present only once. The sequenced sample was peripheral blood. This sequence joins TRBV6-1 and TRBJ1-6, with D tentatively TRBD1 (5 bases). The TCR sequence derives from a human donor in a cohort sampled during active COVID-19. CDR3 residues: CASSEAAGRSYNSPLHF. In nucleotides, the CDR3 is TGTGCCAGCAGTGAAGCGGCAGGGAGGTCCTATAATTCACCCCTCCACTTT.